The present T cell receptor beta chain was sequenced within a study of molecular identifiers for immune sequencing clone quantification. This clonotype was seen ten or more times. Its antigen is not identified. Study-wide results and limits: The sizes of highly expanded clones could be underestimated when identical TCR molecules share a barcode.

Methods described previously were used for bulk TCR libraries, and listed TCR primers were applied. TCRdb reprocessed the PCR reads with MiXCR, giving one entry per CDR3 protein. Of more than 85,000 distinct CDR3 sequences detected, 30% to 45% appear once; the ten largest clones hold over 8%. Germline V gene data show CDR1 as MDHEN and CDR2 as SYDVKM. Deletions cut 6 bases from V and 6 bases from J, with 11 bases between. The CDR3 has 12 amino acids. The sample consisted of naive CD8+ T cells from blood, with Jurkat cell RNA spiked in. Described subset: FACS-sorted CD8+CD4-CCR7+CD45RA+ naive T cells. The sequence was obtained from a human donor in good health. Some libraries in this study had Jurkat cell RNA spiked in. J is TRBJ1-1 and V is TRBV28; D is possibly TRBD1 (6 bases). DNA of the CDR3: TGTGCCAGCAGCTCTCGACAGGCTGAAGCTTTCTTT. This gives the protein CASSSRQAEAFF. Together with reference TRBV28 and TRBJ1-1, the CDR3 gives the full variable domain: DVKVTQSSRYLVKRTGEKVFLECVQDMDHENMFWYRQDPGLGLRLIYFSYDVKMKEKGDIPEGYSVSREKKERFSLILESASTNQTSMYLCASSSRQAEAFFGQGTRLTVV.